These 9 T cell receptor beta chains came from one sample sequenced in a study of T cell clonotyping in hematopoietic cell transplantation. Assay used: immunoSEQ multiplex PCR; TCRdb lists only in-frame clones, some missing. The profile covers approximately 8,400 clones, with around 66% appearing a single time and around 20% taken by the ten largest. Sequenced here: peripheral blood mononuclear cells, sampled 100 days after allogeneic stem cell transplant. These receptors were taken from a male patient aged 60 to 75 who had an allogeneic stem cell transplant from an unrelated donor, so the T cells may come from the graft donor. Some clones in this sample may be carry-over from other donors' samples.

The chain uses TRBV7-3 and TRBJ2-1; 16 bases align to TRBD2. V lost 5 bases to trimming and J lost 2 bases; unmatched junction nucleotides: 6. The CDR3 length is 18 residues. Germline V gene sequence: CDR1 SGHTA, CDR2 FQGTGA. The DNA of the CDR3 is TGTGCCAGCAGCGGCCGGGGACTAGCGGGGGGGCCCTACAATGAGCAGTTCTTC. Amino acids: CASSGRGLAGGPYNEQFF. Variable domain in full (rest from reference TRBV7-3 and TRBJ2-1): GAGVSQTPSNKVTEKGKYVELRCDPISGHTALYWYRQSLGQGPEFLIYFQGTGAADDSGLPNDRFFAVRPEGSVSTLKIQRTERGDSAVYLCASSGRGLAGGPYNEQFFGPGTRLTVL.

By share, this clone counts as medium-sized. The chain has TRBV19 and TRBJ1-5; D is unresolved. The CDR3 has 12 amino acids. V dropped 1 base and J dropped 6 bases, with 4 bases sitting between them. Germline lookup yields CDR1 LNHDA and CDR2 SQIVND (reference sequence). The CDR3 DNA reads TGTGCCAGTAGTATAGGGATTCAGCCCCAGCATTTT. Amino acid sequence: CASSIGIQPQHF.

V and J are TRBV2 and TRBJ2-7; possible D gene TRBD1, 6 bases. CDR3 length equals 15 residues. Looked up from germline, CDR1 is SNHLY and CDR2 is FYNNEI. V lost 6 bases and J 1 base, leaving 16 bases between the germline ends. The CDR3 bases are TGTGCCAGCAGCCCGTGGGCCGACAGGTCCTACGAGCAGTACTTC. Translation: CASSPWADRSYEQYF.

The chain couples TRBV30 to TRBJ2-1; D is perhaps TRBD1 (5 bases). The CDR3 spans 12 residues. The V end lost 3 bases, the J end lost 8 bases, and 11 bases lay between the germline ends. Germline CDR1 is GTSNPN and CDR2 is SVGIG (reference sequence). DNA of the CDR3: TGTGCCTGGAGCACCACAGGCCATGAGCAGTTCTTC. Residues: CAWSTTGHEQFF.

This clone was detected a few times. The chain couples TRBV20-1 to TRBJ1-1, with D hard to call. This CDR3 is 11 amino acids long. V dropped 5 bases and J dropped 5 bases, with 9 bases sitting between them. Per germline, CDR1 DFQATT and CDR2 SNEGSKA (reference sequence). Here the CDR3 DNA reads TGCAGTGCTGGCGGTCGGACTGAAGCTTTCTTT. Translating it yields CSAGGRTEAFF.

This clone is medium-sized (0.01 to 0.1%) in the sample. The chain uses TRBV25-1 and TRBJ2-7; D ambiguous. Germline V gene sequence: CDR1 MGHDK, CDR2 SYGVNS. Between the trimmed V and J ends, which lost 1 base and 2 bases, there was a span of 9 bases. The CDR3 length is 14 residues. The DNA of the CDR3 is TGTGCCAGCAGTGAATTCCAGGTTGCCTACGAGCAGTACTTC. It yields the protein CASSEFQVAYEQYF.

The rearrangement joins TRBV7-8 to TRBJ2-4; TRBD2 agrees at 11 bases. CDR3 length equals 20 residues. V lost 0 bases, J lost 0 bases, and 10 bases stayed unmatched. Germline lookup yields CDR1 SGHVS and CDR2 FQNEAQ. CDR3 in DNA: TGTGCCAGCAGCTTAGCCCCGGGACTAGCGGTATTCTTAGCCAAAAACATTCAGTACTTC. Translating gives CASSLAPGLAVFLAKNIQYF.

The J gene is TRBJ1-5, the V gene TRBV28; weak D call: TRBD1 (5 bases). CDR3 length equals 14 residues. Between the trimmed V and J ends, which lost 3 bases and 4 bases, there was a span of 10 bases. Germline assignment: CDR1 MDHEN and CDR2 SYDVKM. The CDR3: CASSFPGWNQPQHF. CDR3 coding DNA: TGTGCCAGCAGTTTTCCAGGGTGGAATCAGCCCCAGCATTTT.

CDR3 DNA: TGCGCCAGCAGTCAAACCCTCCGCGGGTCTGCCAAGACCGGGGAGCTGTTTTTT. It encodes CASSQTLRGSAKTGELFF. This sequence joins TRBV23-1 and TRBJ2-2; a weak D match, TRBD2 (5 bases). TRBV23-1 belongs to the ORF category, with a function that is uncertain. V was clipped by 2 bases and J by 5 bases, with 21 bases between them. The CDR3 loop spans 18 amino acids.